Listed here are 20 T cell receptor beta chains from one sample, sequenced in a study of metastatic and nonmetastatic thyroid tumors. Patients were all untreated before their thyroid surgery. Via MiXCR, TCRdb re-called the PCR reads. The sample yields roughly 20,000 clones, 34% seen once. The sample consisted of tumor tissue. The receptor set was obtained from a male donor with papillary thyroid cancer or a benign thyroid nodule (not recorded which). Some clones in this sample may be carry-over from other donors' samples.

The sample holds many counts of this clone. The V call is TRBV27, the J call TRBJ2-3; the D is unclear. Deletions cut 0 bases from V and 0 bases from J, with 7 bases between. The CDR3 is 15 residues long. In germline, CDR1 is MNHEY, CDR2 SMNVEV (reference sequence). The CDR3 loop is CASSLSALSTDTQYF. CDR3 coding DNA: TGTGCCAGCAGTTTATCGGCCCTTAGCACAGATACGCAGTATTTT.

V usage is TRBV6-1 and J usage is TRBJ2-3; D is ambiguous. This CDR3 has 12 residues. Germline V gene data show CDR1 as MNHNS and CDR2 as SASEGT. The V end lost 6 bases, the J end lost 0 bases, and 4 bases lay between the germline ends. In DNA form, the CDR3 reads TGTGCCAGCAGGAGCAGCACAGATACGCAGTATTTT. This translates into CASRSSTDTQYF.

This clone was observed once. The chain joins TRBV2 to TRBJ2-3; 7 positions agree with TRBD2. The CDR3 covers 16 residues. Germline V gene sequence: CDR1 SNHLY, CDR2 FYNNEI. The V segment lost 2 bases and the J segment 4 bases; nucleotides outside the gene matches: 9. Here the CDR3 reads CASSERAGVGADTQYF. In DNA form, the CDR3 reads TGTGCCAGCAGTGAACGGGCGGGAGTCGGGGCAGATACGCAGTATTTT.

The V call is TRBV25-1, the J call TRBJ2-1, with D possibly TRBD2 on 6 matching bases. V lost 5 bases, J lost 0 bases, and 14 bases lay in between. CDR1 and CDR2 (germline): MGHDK, SYGVNS. CDR3 length: 16 amino acids. CDR3 protein: CASSRTGDSSYNEQFF. CDR3 nucleotide sequence: TGTGCCAGCAGTCGGACGGGGGACTCCTCCTACAATGAGCAGTTCTTC.

This clone appeared many times. The genes are TRBV7-1 and TRBJ2-1, with 8 nucleotides matching TRBD1. TRBV7-1 is an ORF; its function is uncertain. V shed 2 bases and J 0 bases; nucleotides not matched to a gene: 12. The CDR3 length is 19 residues. Here the CDR3 DNA reads TGTGCCAGCAGCTCACCGGACAGGGAACCCCCTAGCTCCTACAATGAGCAGTTCTTC. The encoded protein is CASSSPDREPPSSYNEQFF.

The chain links TRBV7-6 to TRBJ1-6; unclear D gene. The CDR3 has 16 amino acids. V lost 5 bases to trimming and J lost 11 bases, with 22 bases between them. Germline assignment: CDR1 SGHVS and CDR2 FNYEAQ. The DNA of the CDR3 is TGTGCCAGCAGCCGATCGCCGGTGACGGGGAATCCACCCCTCCACTTT. Translation: CASSRSPVTGNPPLHF.

This rearrangement joins TRBV19 to TRBJ2-7, with 10 bases aligning to TRBD1. J lost 6 bases, V lost 4 bases, and 9 bases had no gene match. The CDR3 is 15 amino acids. CDR1 and CDR2 from the germline V gene are LNHDA and SQIVND (reference sequence). CDR3 nucleotide sequence: TGTGCCAGTAGTAATTCCGTGACAGGGGGCCCCGAGCAGTACTTC. This translates into CASSNSVTGGPEQYF.

The chain has TRBV19 and TRBJ2-1; D remains ambiguous. V lost 8 bases to trimming and J lost 0 bases, with 11 bases between them. This CDR3 is 14 amino acids long. Germline loops: CDR1 LNHDA, CDR2 SQIVND (reference sequence). CDR3 nucleotides: TGTGCCAGTGGGGTCGCGATCTCCTACAATGAGCAGTTCTTC. Translating gives CASGVAISYNEQFF.

Sample share makes this clone medium-sized. The chain combines TRBV27 with TRBJ2-5, with D perhaps matching TRBD2 (6 bases). This CDR3 contains 15 residues. Germline V CDR1 and CDR2: MNHEY, SMNVEV (reference sequence). V lost 1 base, J lost 4 bases, and 13 bases lay in between. The CDR3 here is CASSLFTQGGETQYF. CDR3 in DNA: TGTGCCAGCAGTTTATTCACCCAGGGAGGAGAGACCCAGTACTTC.

This sequence joins TRBV9 and TRBJ2-2; maybe TRBD2 (5 bases). The CDR3 has 16 amino acids. Germline V lookup: CDR1 SGDLS, CDR2 YYNGEE. V was clipped by 0 bases and J by 4 bases, with 13 bases between them. The CDR3 DNA reads as TGTGCCAGCAGCGTAGAGCCGAGTCGGGGCACCGGGGAGCTGTTTTTT. Translation: CASSVEPSRGTGELFF.

This clone appeared a few times. The chain combines TRBV5-1 with TRBJ1-1, with TRBD1 as a possible D gene (5 bases). The ends were cut back, 0 bases at V and 0 bases at J, with 15 bases in the middle. The CDR3 has 17 amino acids. From germline, CDR1 is SGHRS and CDR2 YFSETQ. CDR3 in amino acids: CASSLVSGTAMNTEAFF. The CDR3 DNA sequence: TGCGCCAGCAGCTTGGTGAGCGGGACGGCAATGAACACTGAAGCTTTCTTT.

The rearrangement links TRBV11-3 to TRBJ2-2; no firm D call. Germline CDR1 reads SGHNT; CDR2 reads YENEEA. The V gene lost 4 bases and the J gene lost 1 base, with 7 bases spanning the gap. The CDR3 sequence is 14 residues long. In DNA, the CDR3 is TGTGCCAGCAGCTACGACGGGAACACCGGGGAGCTGTTTTTT. Encoded protein: CASSYDGNTGELFF.

The chain employs TRBV20-1 and TRBJ2-7; the D gene could be TRBD1 or TRBD2 (5 bases each). V lost 0 bases to trimming and J lost 5 bases, with 14 bases between them. Germline CDR1 is DFQATT and CDR2 is SNEGSKA (reference sequence). The CDR3 is 14 amino acids. This chain's CDR3 is CSARDGTGPDEQYF. The CDR3 DNA sequence: TGCAGTGCTAGAGATGGCACGGGGCCCGACGAGCAGTACTTC.

Notes on this clone: One end of the junction does not line up with germline, which may come from a read error. This sequence joins TRBV7-2 and TRBJ2-3; D remains ambiguous. The CDR3 totals 13 residues. Germline CDR1 and CDR2: SGHTA and FQGNSA. CDR3 in amino acids: CSSSLVMEDTQYF. In nucleotides, the CDR3 is TGTTCCAGCAGCTTAGTGATGGAAGATACTCAGTATTTT.

The chain carries TRBV7-3 and TRBJ2-7; D ambiguous. Trimming took 2 bases from V and 3 from J, leaving 14 bases between them. CDR1 and CDR2 (germline): SGHTA, FQGTGA. The CDR3 loop spans 15 amino acids. CDR3 sequence reads: CASSLFRSRNYEQYF. Here the CDR3 DNA reads TGTGCCAGCAGCTTATTCAGGAGTCGGAACTACGAGCAGTACTTC.

This clone was seen at least ten times. The rearrangement uses TRBV18 and TRBJ2-1; no definite D call. The CDR3 length is 14 residues. Germline lookup yields CDR1 KGHSH and CDR2 LQKENI. V shed 3 bases and J shed 4 bases, with 10 bases lying between them. CDR3 nucleotides: TGTGCCAGCTCACCGACACGGATTTACAATGAGCAGTTCTTC. Protein: CASSPTRIYNEQFF.

This clone was recorded only once. The chain carries TRBV7-3 and TRBJ1-1, with D possibly matching TRBD1 (6 bases). Trimming removed 2 bases at V and 7 bases at J, with 20 bases between. CDR1 is SGHTA, CDR2 FQGTGA, per germline. The length of the CDR3 is 16 residues. CDR3 bases: TGTGCCAGCAGCTTATGTGGGGACATCCCTTTGGATGAAGCTTTCTTT. Its translation is CASSLCGDIPLDEAFF.

This clone has only one observation. One junction end does not reproduce the germline sequence, and a read error may be involved. The V and J genes are TRBV11-3 and TRBJ2-1; D gene uncertain. This CDR3 contains 12 residues. Germline V gene sequence: CDR1 SGHNT, CDR2 YENEEA. The CDR3 protein is CASRLDGWEQFF. CDR3 DNA: TGTGCCAGCCGCTTAGATGGTTGGGAGCAGTTCTTC.

This clone was picked up a small number of times. V and J are TRBV6-4 and TRBJ2-1; weak D call: TRBD2 (7 bases). Trimming removed 6 bases at V and 3 bases at J, with 18 bases between. The CDR3 runs 16 residues. Germline-derived CDR1 and CDR2 are MRHNA and SNTAGT. CDR3 in DNA: TGTGCCAGCAGCGAGGGGGACTATCTACACTACAATGAGCAGTTCTTC. Translated, it gives CASSEGDYLHYNEQFF.

Concerning this clone itself: A much larger clone lies a single base off, so this may be a read error. The chain combines TRBV15 with TRBJ1-2; possibly TRBD1 for D (5 bases). Germline V gene lookup returns CDR1 LNHNV and CDR2 YYDKDF (reference sequence). Trimming stripped 0 bases from V and 9 bases from J, with 11 bases between. CDR3 length: 13 amino acids. CDR3 amino acids: CATSRDGGGCYTF. For the CDR3, the DNA is TGTGCCACCAGCAGAGATGGGGGGGGATGCTACACCTTC.